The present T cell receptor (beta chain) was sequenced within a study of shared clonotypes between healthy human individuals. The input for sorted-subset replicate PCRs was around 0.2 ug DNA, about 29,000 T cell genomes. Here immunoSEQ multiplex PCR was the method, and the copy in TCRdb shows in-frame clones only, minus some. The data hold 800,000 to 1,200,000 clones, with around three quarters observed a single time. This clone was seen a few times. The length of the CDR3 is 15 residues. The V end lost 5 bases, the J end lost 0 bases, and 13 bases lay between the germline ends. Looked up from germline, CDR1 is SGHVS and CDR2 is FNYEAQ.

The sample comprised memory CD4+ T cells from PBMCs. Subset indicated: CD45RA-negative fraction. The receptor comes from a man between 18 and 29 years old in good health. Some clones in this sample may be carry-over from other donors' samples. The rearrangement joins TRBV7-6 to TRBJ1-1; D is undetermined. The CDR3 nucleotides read TGTGCCAGCAGCCTTTCACAGAACATGAACACTGAAGCTTTCTTT. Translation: CASSLSQNMNTEAFF.